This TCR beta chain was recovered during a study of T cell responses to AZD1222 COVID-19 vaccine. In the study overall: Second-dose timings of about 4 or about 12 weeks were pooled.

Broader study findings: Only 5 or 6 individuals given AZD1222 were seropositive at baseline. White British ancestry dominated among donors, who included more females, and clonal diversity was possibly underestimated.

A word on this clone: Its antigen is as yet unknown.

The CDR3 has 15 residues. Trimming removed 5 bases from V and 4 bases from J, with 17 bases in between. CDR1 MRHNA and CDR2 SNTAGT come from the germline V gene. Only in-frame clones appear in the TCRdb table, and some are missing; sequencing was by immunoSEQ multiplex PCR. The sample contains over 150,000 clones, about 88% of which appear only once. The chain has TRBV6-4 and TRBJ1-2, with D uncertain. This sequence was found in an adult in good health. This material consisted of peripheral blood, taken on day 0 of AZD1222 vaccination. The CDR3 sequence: CASSSTTAGVYGYTF. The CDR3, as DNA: TGTGCCAGCAGTTCAACAACAGCTGGCGTCTATGGCTACACCTTC.